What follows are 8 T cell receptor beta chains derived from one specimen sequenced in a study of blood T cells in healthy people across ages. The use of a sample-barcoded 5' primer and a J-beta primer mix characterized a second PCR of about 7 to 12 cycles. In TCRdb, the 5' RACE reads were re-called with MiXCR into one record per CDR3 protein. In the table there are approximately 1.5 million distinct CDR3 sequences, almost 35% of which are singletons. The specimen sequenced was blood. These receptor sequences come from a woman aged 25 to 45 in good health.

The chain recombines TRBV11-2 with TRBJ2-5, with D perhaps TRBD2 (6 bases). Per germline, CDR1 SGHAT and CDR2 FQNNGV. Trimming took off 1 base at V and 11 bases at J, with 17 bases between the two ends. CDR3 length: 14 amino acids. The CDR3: CASSLAGLYTPQYF. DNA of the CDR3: TGTGCCAGCAGCTTAGCAGGACTATATACACCGCAGTACTTC.

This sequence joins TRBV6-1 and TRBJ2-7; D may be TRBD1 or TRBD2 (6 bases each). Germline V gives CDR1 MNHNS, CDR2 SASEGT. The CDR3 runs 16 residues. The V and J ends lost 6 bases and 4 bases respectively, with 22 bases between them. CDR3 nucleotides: TGTGCCAGCAGAAACCAAGACAGGCGGGCGGGGTACGAGCAGTACTTC. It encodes CASRNQDRRAGYEQYF.

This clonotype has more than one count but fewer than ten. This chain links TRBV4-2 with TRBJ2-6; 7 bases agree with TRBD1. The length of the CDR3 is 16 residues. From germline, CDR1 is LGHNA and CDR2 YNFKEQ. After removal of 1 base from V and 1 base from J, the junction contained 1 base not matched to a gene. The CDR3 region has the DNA TGTGCCAGCAGCCAAGCGACAGGGTCTGGGGCCAACGTCCTGACTTTC. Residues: CASSQATGSGANVLTF.

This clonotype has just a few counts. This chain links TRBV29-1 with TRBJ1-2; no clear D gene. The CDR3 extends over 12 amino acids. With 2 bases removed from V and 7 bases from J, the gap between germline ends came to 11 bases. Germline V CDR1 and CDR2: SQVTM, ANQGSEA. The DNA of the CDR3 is TGCAGCGTTGAAACCGCCTTTTCTGGCTACACCTTC. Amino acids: CSVETAFSGYTF.

DNA for the CDR3: TGTGCCATCAGTAGGCAGAGCGGGAGTTACAATGAGCAGTTCTTC. This gives the protein CAISRQSGSYNEQFF. This chain joins TRBV10-3 and TRBJ2-1; 8 bases map to TRBD2. The germline V gene has CDR1 ENHRY and CDR2 SYGVKD. V lost 5 bases and J lost 4; bases outside the gene matches: 7. The CDR3 loop spans 15 amino acids.

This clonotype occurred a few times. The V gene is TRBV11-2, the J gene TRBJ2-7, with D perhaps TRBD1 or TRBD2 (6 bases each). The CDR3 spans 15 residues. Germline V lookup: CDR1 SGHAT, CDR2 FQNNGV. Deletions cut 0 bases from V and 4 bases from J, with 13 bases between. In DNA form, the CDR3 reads TGTGCCAGCAGCTTAGAAGGGGGGCGCGTATACGAGCAGTACTTC. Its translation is CASSLEGGRVYEQYF.

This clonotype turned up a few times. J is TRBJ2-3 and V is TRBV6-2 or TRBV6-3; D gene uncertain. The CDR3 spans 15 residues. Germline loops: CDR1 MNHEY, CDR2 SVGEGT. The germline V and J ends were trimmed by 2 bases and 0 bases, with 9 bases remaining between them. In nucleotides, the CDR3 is TGTGCCAGCAGTTACGATTCAGCTAGCACAGATACGCAGTATTTT. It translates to CASSYDSASTDTQYF.

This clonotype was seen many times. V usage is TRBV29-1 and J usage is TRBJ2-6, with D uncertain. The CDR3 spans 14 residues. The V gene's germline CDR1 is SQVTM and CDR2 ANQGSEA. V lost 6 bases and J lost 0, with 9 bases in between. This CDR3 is CSVSDGSGANVLTF. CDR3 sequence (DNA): TGCAGCGTCTCAGACGGCTCTGGGGCCAACGTCCTGACTTTC. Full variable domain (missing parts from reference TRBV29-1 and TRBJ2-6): SAVISQKPSRDICQRGTSLTIQCQVDSQVTMMFWYRQQPGQSLTLIATANQGSEATYESGFVIDKFPISRPNLTFSTLTVSNMSPEDSSIYLCSVSDGSGANVLTFGAGSRLTVL.